Listed below are T cell receptor beta chains from one sample, sequenced in a study of blood T cells in healthy people across ages. Each CDR3 protein gets one entry after TCRdb re-called the 5' RACE reads with MiXCR. The table has approximately 1,100,000 distinct CDR3 sequences, 45% seen once. Sequencing input: blood. The receptors were gathered from an older woman in good health. CDR3s include the opening cysteine and the closing phenylalanine or tryptophan. The D gene is left open where the match is weak. Expanded clones get a size class; other rows say once, few or many, or leave the size out.

D: TRBD2; length: 18; size: -; V: TRBV10-1; J: TRBJ2-1; DNA: TGCGCCAGCAGTGCGGGACTAGCGGGATCCCGCTCCTACAATGAGCAGTTCTTC; CDR3: CASSAGLAGSRSYNEQFF
D: -; length: 12; size: few; V: TRBV5-6; J: TRBJ2-3; DNA: TGTGCCAGCAGGGAAGGGGGAGATACGCAGTATTTT; CDR3: CASREGGDTQYF
D: -; length: 15; size: few; V: TRBV7-2; J: TRBJ2-3; DNA: TGTGCCAGCAGCTTAAATCGTGGGGCGTGGGATACGCAGTATTTT; CDR3: CASSLNRGAWDTQYF
D: TRBD2; length: 15; size: few; V: TRBV10-1; J: TRBJ2-3; DNA: TGCGCCAGCAGTGGGATGAGCGGGAGTTTGGGCGCGCAGTATTTT; CDR3: CASSGMSGSLGAQYF
D: TRBD1; length: 14; size: few; V: TRBV12-3/TRBV12-4; J: TRBJ2-7; DNA: TGTGCCAGCAGTCGGGACAGGGGACCCCACGAGCAGTACTTC; CDR3: CASSRDRGPHEQYF
D: TRBD2; length: 22; size: -; V: TRBV27; J: TRBJ2-7; DNA: TGTGCCAGCAGTTTAAAAGAAAGTGTACGGGAGGGCCCTGGTGGTATGGTGGAGGAGCAGTACTTC; CDR3: CASSLKESVREGPGGMVEEQYF
D: -; length: 11; size: -; V: TRBV13; J: TRBJ2-5; DNA: TGTGCCAGCAGCTCCGAGACGACCCAGTACTTC; CDR3: CASSSETTQYF
D: -; length: 14; size: -; V: TRBV7-9; J: TRBJ2-5; DNA: TGTGCCAGCAGCTTAAGGGGGTCCTCAGAGACCCAGTACTTC; CDR3: CASSLRGSSETQYF
D: TRBD2; length: 15; size: -; V: TRBV11-1; J: TRBJ2-1; DNA: TGTGCCAGCAGCCGTTCGGGGGGAAACTACAATGAGCAGTTCTTC; CDR3: CASSRSGGNYNEQFF
D: TRBD2; length: 14; size: -; V: TRBV20-1; J: TRBJ2-3; DNA: TGCAGTGCTGGATTAGCGGGAGTAGAAGATACGCAGTATTTT; CDR3: CSAGLAGVEDTQYF
D: -; length: 15; size: -; V: TRBV4-1; J: TRBJ2-2; DNA: TGCGCCAGCAGCCAAGATTTGTTGGGGTTTGCGGAGCTGTTTTTT; CDR3: CASSQDLLGFAELFF
D: TRBD2; length: 15; size: many; V: TRBV20-1; J: TRBJ2-1; DNA: TGCAGTGCTAGAGATTGGACTAGCGGGTACAATGAGCAGTTCTTC; CDR3: CSARDWTSGYNEQFF